The T cell receptor beta chain described here comes from a study of OX40 agonist ivuxolimab in advanced cancers. Findings and caveats of the study: At doses 0.1 to 3.0 mg/kg, CD4+ and CD8+ clones expanded. Relative to CD4+ cells, CD8+ T cells on average had more expanded clones.

Unmatched junction bases numbered 8, after V lost 4 bases and J lost 1 base. The CDR3 runs 16 residues. Germline CDR1 LGHNA, CDR2 YNFKEQ. This table comes from immunoSEQ multiplex PCR, and its TCRdb copy is limited to in-frame clones, with some not included. This sample has almost 90,000 clones, with approximately 87% found just once. In the case of this clone: The antigen remains unidentified.

Systemic immunosuppression or autoimmune disease history was grounds to exclude patients. The material sequenced was CD4+ or CD8+ T cells sorted from blood, taken in a trial of the OX40 agonist ivuxolimab. The source is an adult with an advanced solid tumor such as melanoma, head and neck, liver or kidney cancer. The chain employs TRBV4-2 and TRBJ2-3, with 7 bases lining up with TRBD2. The CDR3 protein is CASSPRRLAGTDTQYF. CDR3 bases: TGTGCCAGCAGCCCACGGCGTCTAGCGGGCACAGATACGCAGTATTTT.